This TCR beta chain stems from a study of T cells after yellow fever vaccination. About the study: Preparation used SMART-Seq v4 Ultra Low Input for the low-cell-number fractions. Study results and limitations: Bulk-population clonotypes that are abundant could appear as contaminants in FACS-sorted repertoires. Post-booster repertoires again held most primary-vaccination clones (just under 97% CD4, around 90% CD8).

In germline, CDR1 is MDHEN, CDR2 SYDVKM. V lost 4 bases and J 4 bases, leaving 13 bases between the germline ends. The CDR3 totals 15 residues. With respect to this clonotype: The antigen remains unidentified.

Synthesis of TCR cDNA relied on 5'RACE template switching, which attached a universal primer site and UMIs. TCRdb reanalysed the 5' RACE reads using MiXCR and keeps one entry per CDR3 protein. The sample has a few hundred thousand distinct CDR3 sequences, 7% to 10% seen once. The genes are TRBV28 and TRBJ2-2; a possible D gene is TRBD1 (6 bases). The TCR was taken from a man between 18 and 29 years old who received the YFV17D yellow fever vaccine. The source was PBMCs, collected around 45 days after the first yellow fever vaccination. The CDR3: CASSSPGQSTGELFF. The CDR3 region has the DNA TGTGCCAGCAGTTCTCCGGGACAAAGCACCGGGGAGCTGTTTTTT.